This T cell receptor beta chain was sequenced for a study of blood T cell repertoires in COVID-19 (dated by TCRdb to between 2020 and 2021). Study-level background: Collaborator samples came from the United States, Italy and Spain and covered acute and convalescent phases of COVID-19. The material from the prospective study consisted of cDNA or gDNA derived from T cells, B-cell-depleted T cells, or PBMCs. The dataset comprised deeply sampled blood TCRbeta repertoires from subjects exposed to, actively infected with, or recovered from COVID-19. The repertoires were released in a freely available public database meant as a resource for research on the immune response to SARS-CoV-2. The samples were drawn from two sources: the first 160 participants of the ongoing ImmuneRACE study, and approximately 1,300 subjects contributed by 6 global collaborators. Sample metadata almost always included a de-identified subject ID, COVID-19 status, age in years and sex. Where available, HLA class I and class II types were obtained from metadata supplied by the sample provider rather than from assay-based typing.

General study outcomes and caveats: The amount of clinical and demographic metadata varied by source and participant and was provided uncurated.

Comment on this clone: This receptor's antigen is unknown. Base qualities are not provided; no much larger clone lies one nucleotide away.

TCRbeta CDR3 regions were amplified from genomic DNA using the immunoSEQ Assay, a bias-controlled multiplex PCR. As for the original processing: The number of nucleated cells in each sample was estimated from the amplification of reference gene primers within the assay. To quantify the absolute abundance of each unique TCRbeta CDR3 rearrangement, sequence reads were collapsed and filtered. For each sample, productive Simpson clonality was calculated by taking the square root of Simpson's diversity index across productive rearrangements. Sourced from immuneACCESS, this table was stored by TCRdb with only in-frame sequences that have V and J called. A share of the clones is absent; for the studies checked, an unresolved V gene accounts for under half, and the remainder has no known explanation. V and J calls and clone size are given by that table; D and trimming were obtained from the DNA. The sample table lists about 300,000 clones, around 90% of them with a count of one. Approximately 6% of the sample is taken by the ten largest.

The CDR3 measures 13 amino acids from cysteine to phenylalanine. The only DNA kept is the CDR3, 39 bases in frame from the first base. Germline trimming amounts to 5 bases on V and 5 bases on J, with 6 as the count of junction bases outside the gene matches. CDR1 and CDR2 (GTSNPN, SVGIG) derive from the germline V gene (reference sequence). One collaborating source in Seattle enrolled patients while the patients were actively infected and followed the patients over time throughout the course of disease. The collaborating institutions used their own protocols to collect whole blood in K2EDTA tubes. For TCRbeta analysis, collaborators shipped samples in one of three forms: frozen whole blood, isolated PBMCs, or DNA extracted from either of those sample types.

The rearranged segments are TRBV30 and TRBJ1-2; 9 nucleotides in the junction match TRBD1. The TCR sequence derives from a woman in her forties or fifties with COVID-19, enrolled during active disease. The sequencing sample was made of peripheral blood. CDR3 protein: CAWLYGTGYGYTF. The sequenced DNA: TGTGCCTGGCTTTACGGGACAGGGTATGGCTACACCTTC.